A selection of T cell receptor beta chains follows, all from one sample in a study of response to subunit inactivated influenza vaccine. TCRdb reanalysed the RT-PCR reads using MiXCR and keeps one entry per CDR3 protein. The repertoire holds 550,000 to 600,000 distinct CDR3 sequences, with 10% to 15% as singletons. Sequencing was performed on PBMCs from blood, taken on the day of vaccination. All receptors come from a man between 50 and 59 years old who received an inactivated influenza vaccine. The CDR3 runs from the conserved cysteine through the conserved F or W. Fields, in order: V gene, J gene, D gene, clone size, CDR3 protein, CDR3 DNA. The D gene is left open where the match is weak. For some rows the clone size is stated as once, few or many, or as a class when expanded; others skip it.

TRBV20-1,TRBJ2-1,-,-,CSARGGPRDEQFF,TGCAGTGCCCGGGGTGGCCCTCGGGATGAGCAGTTCTTC
TRBV5-1,TRBJ1-5,-,few,CASSSLGDKPQHF,TGCGCCAGCAGCTCCTTAGGAGACAAGCCCCAGCATTTT
TRBV5-1,TRBJ1-1,-,few,CASSLPGQQNTEAFF,TGCGCCAGCAGCTTGCCAGGACAGCAGAACACTGAAGCTTTCTTT
TRBV6-1,TRBJ2-5,-,-,CASSPMDGLLGETQYF,TGTGCCAGCAGTCCGATGGACGGACTACTCGGAGAGACCCAGTACTTC
TRBV20-1,TRBJ2-6,-,once,CSGGDSLKSGANVLTF,TGCAGTGGCGGGGACAGCCTAAAGTCTGGGGCCAACGTCCTGACTTTC
TRBV9,TRBJ2-1,-,-,CASSLGQQAVNEQFF,TGTGCCAGCAGCTTGGGCCAGCAGGCGGTCAATGAGCAGTTCTTC
TRBV20-1,TRBJ2-1,-,-,CSARVQTSYNEQFF,TGCAGTGCTAGGGTACAGACCTCCTACAATGAGCAGTTCTTC
TRBV2,TRBJ1-5,-,few,CASSDRYSNQPQHF,TGTGCCAGCAGTGACCGGTATAGCAATCAGCCCCAGCATTTT
TRBV5-1,TRBJ2-4,-,-,CASSLATGDSLAKNIQYF,TGCGCCAGCAGCTTGGCGACGGGGGACAGTCTAGCCAAAAACATTCAGTACTTC
TRBV27,TRBJ1-2,-,-,CASKEGRDGYTF,TGTGCCAGCAAGGAAGGGCGTGATGGCTACACCTTC
TRBV20-1,TRBJ1-2,-,-,CSARVEVGYGYTF,TGCAGTGCTAGAGTAGAGGTTGGCTATGGCTACACCTTC
TRBV14,TRBJ2-3,-,few,CASSHRAGPPDTQYF,TGTGCCAGCAGCCACCGGGCCGGGCCCCCAGATACGCAGTATTTT
TRBV15,TRBJ2-7,TRBD2,-,CATSRVGGTSYEQYF,TGTGCCACCAGCAGAGTCGGGGGGACGTCCTACGAGCAGTACTTC
TRBV5-1,TRBJ2-7,-,-,CASSAGQPGDYEQYF,TGCGCCAGCAGCGCCGGACAGCCAGGTGACTACGAGCAGTACTTC
TRBV19,TRBJ2-7,TRBD2,few,CASSMGLADYEQYF,TGTGCCAGTAGTATGGGACTAGCGGACTACGAGCAGTACTTC
TRBV6-1,TRBJ2-5,TRBD1,-,CASSRTGGIQETQYF,TGTGCCAGCAGCCGAACAGGGGGGATACAAGAGACCCAGTACTTC
TRBV12-3/TRBV12-4,TRBJ1-2,-,many,CASSFSVTPFRGYTF,TGTGCCAGCAGTTTCAGTGTGACCCCCTTTAGGGGCTACACCTTC
TRBV28,TRBJ2-1,TRBD2,few,CASSFRGRAKGNEQFF,TGTGCCAGCAGTTTTAGAGGGAGGGCCAAAGGGAATGAGCAGTTCTTC
TRBV5-1,TRBJ2-2,TRBD2,-,CASSLWTSGRSNTGELFF,TGCGCCAGCAGCCTCTGGACTAGCGGGAGAAGCAACACCGGGGAGCTGTTTTTT
TRBV5-6,TRBJ1-1,-,-,CASSLGSGLYTEAFF,TGTGCCAGCAGCCTGGGGTCAGGGCTTTATACTGAAGCTTTCTTT
TRBV5-6,TRBJ2-1,TRBD2,many,CASSLFASGYNEQFF,TGTGCCAGCAGCTTGTTTGCTAGCGGCTACAATGAGCAGTTCTTC
TRBV7-6,TRBJ2-3,-,-,CASSLVTLTTDTQYF,TGTGCCAGCAGCTTAGTGACCCTGACCACAGATACGCAGTATTTT
TRBV12-3/TRBV12-4,TRBJ2-2,-,-,CASSLGTLNTGELFF,TGTGCCAGCAGTCTCGGGACCCTGAACACCGGGGAGCTGTTTTTT
TRBV20-1,TRBJ2-3,-,few,CSAKGGRDSKVQVDTQYF,TGCAGTGCTAAGGGGGGTCGGGACAGCAAGGTGCAAGTAGATACGCAGTATTTT
TRBV20-1,TRBJ1-2,-,-,CSATDGVGYGYTF,TGCAGTGCTACGGACGGAGTGGGCTATGGCTACACCTTC
TRBV20-1,TRBJ2-3,-,many,CSATGQSTDTQYF,TGCAGTGCTACCGGACAGTCCACAGATACGCAGTATTTT
TRBV27,TRBJ2-7,-,few,CASSLYPTDYEQYF,TGTGCCAGCAGTTTATACCCTACAGACTACGAGCAGTACTTC
TRBV6-2/TRBV6-3,TRBJ2-5,TRBD1,few,CASRLYGQGTQETQYF,TGTGCCAGCAGGTTGTACGGACAGGGCACCCAAGAGACCCAGTACTTC
TRBV11-1,TRBJ2-3,TRBD1,few,CASSLAGLRGLPHTDTQYF,TGTGCCAGCAGCTTAGCGGGGTTAAGGGGGCTACCGCACACAGATACGCAGTATTTT
TRBV12-3/TRBV12-4,TRBJ2-7,TRBD2,few,CASSLATSGAAYEQYF,TGTGCCAGCAGTTTAGCGACTAGCGGGGCTGCCTACGAGCAGTACTTC
TRBV7-9,TRBJ2-3,-,-,CASSIRDFHTDTQYF,TGTGCCAGCAGCATCCGGGACTTCCACACAGATACGCAGTATTTT
TRBV6-1,TRBJ2-7,TRBD2,few,CASSLRLAESYEQYF,TGTGCCAGCAGCCTGAGACTAGCAGAATCGTACGAGCAGTACTTC
TRBV5-1,TRBJ1-5,TRBD1,many,CASSQGQGNQPQHF,TGCGCCAGCAGCCAGGGACAGGGTAATCAGCCCCAGCATTTT
TRBV12-3/TRBV12-4,TRBJ2-2,TRBD1,few,CASSPADRVFGELFF,TGTGCCAGCAGTCCGGCGGACAGGGTCTTCGGGGAGCTGTTTTTT
TRBV12-3/TRBV12-4,TRBJ2-5,TRBD1,-,CASSRTGVGETQYF,TGTGCCAGCAGCCGGACAGGGGTCGGGGAGACCCAGTACTTC
TRBV7-2,TRBJ1-2,-,many,CASSLVANYGYTF,TGTGCCAGCAGCTTAGTGGCTAACTATGGCTACACCTTC
TRBV24-1,TRBJ2-1,-,-,CATSGPSEINEQFF,TGTGCCACCAGTGGCCCCTCTGAGATCAATGAGCAGTTCTTC
TRBV4-2,TRBJ2-5,-,-,CASSQEGRALQETQYF,TGTGCCAGCAGCCAAGAGGGTAGGGCACTACAAGAGACCCAGTACTTC
TRBV5-1,TRBJ2-3,-,many,CASSPGTPSTDTQYF,TGTGCCAGCAGCCCCGGGACTCCTAGCACAGATACGCAGTATTTT
TRBV7-9,TRBJ2-1,-,-,CASSLGRPLTGEQFF,TGTGCCAGCAGCTTAGGACGGCCCCTAACGGGTGAGCAGTTCTTC
TRBV20-1,TRBJ2-7,TRBD2,-,CSARSLAGETYEQYF,TGCAGTGCTAGGTCACTAGCGGGGGAAACCTACGAGCAGTACTTC
TRBV12-3/TRBV12-4,TRBJ2-7,-,few,CASSGQSYEQYF,TGTGCCAGCAGTGGACAGTCCTACGAGCAGTACTTC
TRBV11-1,TRBJ2-1,TRBD1,-,CASSFYVDRGVYNEQFF,TGTGCCAGCAGCTTTTATGTCGACAGGGGGGTCTACAATGAGCAGTTCTTC
TRBV20-1,TRBJ2-2,TRBD1,-,CSAPDRRNTGELFF,TGCAGTGCCCCGGACAGGAGGAACACCGGGGAGCTGTTTTTT
TRBV20-1,TRBJ2-4,TRBD2,few,CSARVAGVGNIQYF,TGCAGTGCTAGAGTTGCGGGAGTGGGAAACATTCAGTACTTC
TRBV6-1,TRBJ1-4,-,few,CASRAGTLNEKLFF,TGTGCCAGCAGAGCCGGGACCCTAAACGAAAAACTGTTTTTT
TRBV5-1,TRBJ2-2,TRBD2,-,CASSLFGTSGTGELFF,TGCGCCAGCAGCTTGTTTGGGACTAGTGGTACCGGGGAGCTGTTTTTT
TRBV7-3,TRBJ2-4,-,-,CASSLGPKNIQYF,TGTGCCAGCAGCTTGGGCCCCAAAAACATTCAGTACTTC
TRBV20-1,TRBJ2-7,TRBD2,-,CSAWNGTSGRQTYEQYF,TGCAGTGCTTGGAACGGGACTAGCGGGAGGCAAACCTACGAGCAGTACTTC
TRBV18,TRBJ2-1,TRBD2,-,CASSPQREGLGEQFF,TGTGCCAGCTCACCGCAGCGGGAGGGACTCGGGGAGCAGTTCTTC
TRBV10-3,TRBJ1-2,-,many,CAINTPGTANYGYTF,TGTGCCATCAACACCCCTGGGACGGCGAACTATGGCTACACCTTC
TRBV20-1,TRBJ2-1,TRBD2,many,CSARGLAGGNEQFF,TGCAGTGCTAGGGGACTAGCGGGAGGGAATGAGCAGTTCTTC
TRBV20-1,TRBJ2-3,-,-,CSARDRRGGPPTDTQYF,TGCAGTGCTAGAGATAGAAGGGGGGGGCCCCCCACAGATACGCAGTATTTT
TRBV5-6,TRBJ1-1,-,many,CASSWGGTADQAFF,TGTGCCAGCAGCTGGGGGGGGACGGCAGACCAAGCTTTCTTT
TRBV11-2,TRBJ2-3,TRBD2,many,CASSFSSGRAGDTQYF,TGTGCCAGCAGCTTCTCTAGCGGGAGGGCGGGAGATACGCAGTATTTT
TRBV7-6,TRBJ2-7,-,few,CASSQAGTSSYEQYF,TGTGCCAGCAGCCAAGCCGGGACAAGCTCCTACGAGCAGTACTTC
TRBV11-3,TRBJ2-5,-,-,CASSLGGEKTQYF,TGTGCCAGCAGCTTAGGGGGGGAGAAGACCCAGTACTTC
TRBV10-3,TRBJ2-3,TRBD1,-,CAISELQGGTDTQYF,TGTGCCATCAGTGAGCTACAGGGGGGCACAGATACGCAGTATTTT
TRBV12-3/TRBV12-4,TRBJ1-1,-,many,CASSRGTEAFF,TGTGCCAGCAGCCGGGGCACTGAAGCTTTCTTT
TRBV10-3,TRBJ2-1,-,many,CAISATAEQFF,TGTGCCATCAGCGCGACAGCTGAGCAGTTCTTC